This T cell receptor (beta chain) comes out of a study of T-cell reconstitution after alpha-beta-depleted transplantation in children. This sample's TCRbeta library carried unique molecular identifier barcodes. TCRdb independently ran MiXCR on the PCR reads; one entry per CDR3 protein. The sample has 700,000 to 850,000 distinct CDR3 sequences; approximately 15% are singletons. As for this clonotype: Its target is not known.

The study's findings and limits: Several hundred expanded graft clones reportedly supplied alpha-beta T cells about two months after transplant. The authors attributed T-cell counts and diversity one year after transplant mostly to newly produced T cells. Some patients showed high day-60 TCRbeta diversity, which derived from surviving recipient T cells and thymic progenitors.

The CDR3 consists of 14 residues. The V segment lost 5 bases and the J segment 3 bases; nucleotides outside the gene matches: 5. Germline CDR1 and CDR2: SQVTM and ANQGSEA. This sample comprised PBMCs, mostly from graft donor cells, obtained 360 days after TCRalphabeta/CD19-depleted stem cell transplant. The rearrangement links TRBV29-1 to TRBJ2-1; 9 bases line up with TRBD2. The clonotype originates from a male patient younger than 18 who had a stem cell transplant for acute lymphoblastic leukemia, so the T cells may come from the graft donor. DNA for the CDR3: TGCAGCGTTCCACTAGCGGGTTTCTACAATGAGCAGTTCTTC. This sequence encodes CSVPLAGFYNEQFF.